Below are 6 T cell receptor beta chains sequenced from a single sample in a study of PD-L1 blockade in urothelial cancer. Time point here: peripheral blood 6 weeks after treatment start. Assay used: immunoSEQ multiplex PCR; TCRdb lists only in-frame clones, some missing. The top ten clones hold 3% to 4% of a sample with approximately 110,000 clones, less than 95% of them seen once. Specimen: PBMCs, collected around atezolizumab (anti-PD-L1) treatment. Source of these receptors: a man between 60 and 70 years old with urothelial cancer.

V usage is TRBV5-1 and J usage is TRBJ2-3, with TRBD2 matching 8 bases. V shed 6 bases and J 0 bases; nucleotides not matched to a gene: 6. CDR3 length equals 15 residues. Germline V lookup: CDR1 SGHRS, CDR2 YFSETQ. CDR3 bases: TGCGCCAGCAAAGGCTTAGCGGGGAGCACAGATACGCAGTATTTT. This encodes CASKGLAGSTDTQYF. Full variable domain (remainder filled in from reference TRBV5-1 and TRBJ2-3): KAGVTQTPRYLIKTRGQQVTLSCSPISGHRSVSWYQQTPGQGLQFLFEYFSETQRNKGNFPGRFSGRQFSNSRSEMNVSTLELGDSALYLCASKGLAGSTDTQYFGPGTRLTVL.

This rearrangement joins TRBV2 to TRBJ2-3; D gene ambiguous. This CDR3 comprises 13 residues. Germline CDR1 and CDR2: SNHLY and FYNNEI. V shed 3 bases and J shed 1 base, with 5 bases lying between them. This chain's CDR3 is CASSDSGTDTQYF. CDR3 coding DNA: TGTGCCAGCAGTGATTCCGGCACAGATACGCAGTATTTT.

The rearrangement uses TRBV6-5 and TRBJ1-2; 8 bases are shared with TRBD1. Germline CDR1 and CDR2: MNHEY and SVGAGI. Trimming cost V 2 bases and J 1 base; bases outside gene matches: 3. The CDR3 runs 15 residues. The CDR3 here is CASSYTRGRNYGYTF. The CDR3 bases are TGTGCCAGCAGTTACACCAGGGGGCGTAACTATGGCTACACCTTC.

This clone showed up just once. V is TRBV19 and J is TRBJ2-1; TRBD1 matches 9 bases. Germline assignment: CDR1 LNHDA and CDR2 SQIVND (reference sequence). J lost 11 bases, V lost 3 bases, and 17 bases had no gene match. CDR3 length: 17 residues. CDR3 amino acids: CASSIRPGQGRLTKQFF. Written as DNA, the CDR3 is TGTGCCAGTAGTATCAGGCCGGGACAGGGAAGGCTGACGAAGCAGTTCTTC.

This chain connects TRBV10-2 to TRBJ2-7; 7 positions agree with TRBD2. The CDR3 totals 15 residues. Losses at the gene ends were 2 bases for V and 3 bases for J; bases not matched to a gene: 7. The germline gives CDR1 WSHSY, CDR2 SAAADI. The CDR3 nucleotides read TGCGCCAGCAGTGAGGAGTTGGGGGGGGGCTACGAGCAGTACTTC. As protein: CASSEELGGGYEQYF.

The table lists this clone with a few counts. The rearrangement joins TRBV2 to TRBJ2-3, with D unresolved. The V and J ends lost 7 bases and 3 bases respectively, with 8 bases between them. Germline-derived CDR1 and CDR2 are SNHLY and FYNNEI. CDR3 size: 12 residues. The CDR3: CASTQATDTQYF. Here the CDR3 DNA reads TGTGCCAGCACCCAGGCAACAGATACGCAGTATTTT.